The clone carrying this TCR beta chain was recorded only once. These data come from a study of Ad26.COV2.S vaccination and SARS-CoV-2 variants. Described treatment: around 19 received Ad26.COV2.S at low or high dose, single or two shots; five or six received placebo; per-sample allocation not given. The samples date from day 63 after the first vaccine or placebo injection. V was pared by 8 bases and J by 9 bases, with 22 bases between. The germline CDR1 and CDR2 sequences are LNHDA and SQIVND (reference sequence). The CDR3 loop spans 14 amino acids. Clones were sequenced by immunoSEQ multiplex PCR, and TCRdb holds only the in-frame ones, with some missing. The table has over 400,000 clones, approximately 90% seen once; the top ten hold over 1.5%.

This chain links TRBV19 with TRBJ1-1, with D uncertain. This specimen consisted of peripheral blood, obtained in a trial of Ad26.COV2.S vaccine versus placebo. The sequence was obtained from a person aged 18 to 65 who received the Ad26.COV2.S COVID-19 vaccine or a placebo. The CDR3 DNA follows: TGTGCCAGTTCCCGCGCGAGTGTGGGCCCGCAAGCTTTCTTT. As protein: CASSRASVGPQAFF.